This T cell receptor beta chain was captured in a study of blood T cells in healthy people across ages. V was trimmed by 2 bases and J by 7 bases, leaving 14 bases between them. Germline lookup yields CDR1 MDHEN and CDR2 SYDVKM. The CDR3 spans 14 residues. Sample-barcoded 5' priming and a J-beta primer mix drove a second PCR of about 7 to 12 cycles. A single record per CDR3 protein comes from TCRdb applying MiXCR to the 5' RACE reads. The sample lists approximately 1,000,000 distinct CDR3 sequences, roughly two fifths occurring once. A few counts support this clonotype. V and J are TRBV28 and TRBJ1-2, with a weak D call TRBD1 (5 bases). The sequencing sample was made of blood. This TCR came from a man aged 18 to 30 in good health. CDR3 region: CASSLQGGGIGYTF. CDR3 DNA sequence: TGTGCCAGCAGTTTACAGGGTGGGGGAATTGGCTACACCTTC.